The next 28 T cell receptor beta chains were all read from a single sample in a study of Ad26.COV2.S vaccination and SARS-CoV-2 variants (TCRdb year 2021). The treatment or condition label here, explained by the study, means: 15 to 20 received Ad26.COV2.S at low or high dose, single or two shots; about 5 received placebo; per-sample allocation not given. Repertoires of vaccine and placebo recipients were sequenced from samples taken on day 63 after the first injection. Receptors were amplified or captured by the immunoSEQ multiplex PCR assay. TCRdb holds this immuneACCESS table with in-frame rearrangements only. Some clones are missing; in checked studies, unresolved V genes explain under half, and the rest has no known cause. The sample contains about 330,000 clones, approximately 87% of them found a single time. The ten top clones hold around 5% of the sample. This material consisted of peripheral blood, taken in a trial of Ad26.COV2.S vaccine versus placebo. The receptors here all came from a person aged 18 to 59 who received the Ad26.COV2.S COVID-19 vaccine or a placebo.

This chain uses TRBV10-2 with TRBJ1-1; the match to TRBD1 covers 9 bases. The J segment lost 9 bases and the V segment lost 2 bases, leaving 7 bases of the junction unmatched. Germline CDR1 WSHSY, CDR2 SAAADI. This CDR3 is built from 14 residues. The chain's CDR3 is CASSETGQGGKAFF. DNA for the CDR3: TGCGCCAGCAGTGAGACGGGACAGGGAGGCAAAGCTTTCTTT.

The CDR3 spells CASSSRTSRGGEQFF. Here the CDR3 DNA reads TGTGCCAGCAGTTCTCGGACTAGTCGGGGGGGTGAGCAGTTCTTC. The chain employs TRBV2 and TRBJ2-1, with 8 nucleotides matching TRBD2. Germline V gene sequence: CDR1 SNHLY, CDR2 FYNNEI. The CDR3 covers 15 residues. The trim removed 5 bases at V and 9 bases at J, leaving 12 bases unmatched. Looking up the rest from reference TRBV2 and TRBJ2-1 gives the full variable domain: EPEVTQTPSHQVTQMGQEVILRCVPISNHLYFYWYRQILGQKVEFLVSFYNNEISEKSEIFDDQFSVERPDGSNFTLKIRSTKLEDSAMYFCASSSRTSRGGEQFFGPGTRLTVL.

The chain joins TRBV5-1 to TRBJ2-4; D gene ambiguous. Germline V lookup: CDR1 SGHRS, CDR2 YFSETQ. There are 16 residues in the CDR3. Trimming pared 0 bases from V and 7 bases from J, leaving 17 bases between. The CDR3 DNA reads as TGCGCCAGCAGCTTGGCCTGGTCCACTACCGGGAACATTCAGTACTTC. Translated, it gives CASSLAWSTTGNIQYF.

CDR3 loop: CASSVDDEQFF. The CDR3 coding sequence is TGTGCCAGCAGCGTAGACGATGAGCAGTTCTTC. The V gene is TRBV9, the J gene TRBJ2-1; D unclear. The CDR3 contains 11 residues. The germline V gene encodes CDR1 SGDLS and CDR2 YYNGEE. V lost 0 bases, J lost 8 bases, and 3 bases lay in between.

V gene TRBV7-2 combines with J gene TRBJ1-2; the D gene is possibly TRBD1 (6 bases). The V end lost 2 bases, the J end lost 5 bases, and 15 bases lay between the germline ends. Germline CDR1 and CDR2: SGHTA and FQGNSA. The CDR3 totals 15 residues. Written as DNA, the CDR3 is TGTGCCAGCAGCTTACCTCTAGGACAGAGGTATGGCTACACCTTC. Its protein is CASSLPLGQRYGYTF.

In the case of this clone: The same CDR3 can be traced to other DNA sequences in this sample. CDR3 sequence (DNA): TGTGCCAGCAGCTTAAGCGACGAGCAGTACTTC. This translates into CASSLSDEQYF. This chain uses TRBV11-2 with TRBJ2-7; no clear D. The germline V gene has CDR1 SGHAT and CDR2 FQNNGV. The V and J ends lost 2 bases and 5 bases respectively, with 4 bases between them. This CDR3 is built from 11 residues.

V usage is TRBV3-1 (or the pseudogene TRBV3-2) and J usage is TRBJ2-1, with unresolved D. This CDR3 region has 15 residues. The ends were cut back, 0 bases at V and 7 bases at J, with 13 bases in the middle. The germline gives CDR1 LGHDT, CDR2 YNNKEL (reference sequence). CDR3 sequence reads: CASSQDRARSNEQFF. CDR3 nucleotide sequence: TGTGCCAGCAGCCAAGATAGGGCTAGATCTAATGAGCAGTTCTTC.

This sequence joins TRBV6-1 and TRBJ1-5; D remains unclear. CDR1 is MNHNS, CDR2 SASEGT, per germline. This CDR3 is built from 16 residues. The V end was cut by 2 bases, the J end by 2 bases, with 13 bases between. The chain's CDR3 is CASSEMKGYGNQPQHF. The CDR3 coding sequence is TGTGCCAGCAGTGAAATGAAGGGATATGGCAATCAGCCCCAGCATTTT.

The chain carries TRBV9 and TRBJ2-1; 9 positions agree with TRBD2. Germline trimming cut 2 bases from V and 5 bases from J; bases unmatched to any gene: 8. CDR3 length: 16 amino acids. CDR1 SGDLS and CDR2 YYNGEE come from the germline V gene. CDR3 amino acids: CASSVGASGKNNEQFF. The CDR3 DNA follows: TGTGCCAGCAGCGTTGGTGCTAGCGGGAAAAACAATGAGCAGTTCTTC.

The chain has TRBV7-6 and TRBJ2-3; 12 bases align to TRBD2. Germline CDR1 reads SGHVS; CDR2 reads FNYEAQ. CDR3 length: 17 amino acids. V lost 0 bases and J lost 4; bases outside the gene matches: 5. DNA for the CDR3: TGTGCCAGCAGCTTAGCTACTAGCGGGAGGTGGGCAGATACGCAGTATTTT. It codes for CASSLATSGRWADTQYF.

This rearrangement joins TRBV6-4 to TRBJ1-1; D unclear. This CDR3 is 15 amino acids long. The germline gives CDR1 MRHNA, CDR2 SNTAGT. V shed 0 bases and J shed 1 base, with 9 bases lying between them. The DNA of the CDR3 is TGTGCCAGCAGTGACTCGAGGGCTGGGAACACTGAAGCTTTCTTT. Encoded protein: CASSDSRAGNTEAFF.

The V and J genes are TRBV7-9 and TRBJ2-7, with TRBD2 as a possible D gene (6 bases). CDR1 is SEHNR, CDR2 FQNEAQ, per germline (reference sequence). V lost 5 bases to trimming and J lost 6 bases, with 17 bases between them. The CDR3 has 14 amino acids. The CDR3 nucleotides are TGTGCCAGCAGCCCCAGAGGGAGGTATAGCGAGCAGTACGTC. Translating gives CASSPRGRYSEQYV.

This CDR3 is CASSYSGADGYTF. The CDR3 DNA reads as TGTGCCAGCAGTTACTCGGGCGCCGATGGCTACACCTTC. V usage is TRBV6-6 and J usage is TRBJ1-2; D remains unclear. V was clipped by 0 bases and J by 6 bases, with 8 bases between them. Germline V gene sequence: CDR1 MNHNY, CDR2 SVGAGI (reference sequence). The CDR3 is 13 amino acids.

V is TRBV29-1 and J is TRBJ1-2, with TRBD1 matching over 9 bases. The CDR3 extends over 15 amino acids. Looked up from germline, CDR1 is SQVTM and CDR2 is ANQGSEA. The V segment lost 4 bases and the J segment 3 bases; nucleotides outside the gene matches: 9. CDR3 DNA sequence: TGCAGCGTTGGGTTTTCACAGGGGGCTGACTATGGCTACACCTTC. Amino acid sequence: CSVGFSQGADYGYTF.

This clone was detected once. The CDR3 spells CASSVPGTAYGYTF. CDR3 bases: TGCGCCAGCAGCGTACCGGGGACAGCTTATGGCTACACCTTC. The chain uses TRBV5-1 and TRBJ1-2; TRBD1 aligns across 7 bases. The CDR3 extends over 14 amino acids. CDR1 is SGHRS and CDR2 is YFSETQ in the germline V gene. Unmatched junction bases numbered 8, after V lost 4 bases and J lost 5 bases.

The chain joins TRBV9 to TRBJ1-2; TRBD1 might be the D (5 bases). V was cut by 4 bases and J by 5 bases, with 30 bases left in between. Germline CDR1 reads SGDLS; CDR2 reads YYNGEE. The CDR3 has 19 residues. Here the CDR3 reads CASSSEFDSPSFGIYGYTF. CDR3 DNA: TGTGCCAGCAGCTCCGAATTCGACAGCCCTTCGTTTGGCATATATGGCTACACCTTC.

J is TRBJ1-3 and V is TRBV4-2; tentatively, D is TRBD1 (5 bases). Germline CDR1 is LGHNA and CDR2 is YNFKEQ. CDR3 size: 17 residues. Trimming cost V 0 bases and J 8 bases, with 20 bases left between them. The CDR3 loop reads CASSQEIHPAGQDTIYF. The CDR3 region has the DNA TGTGCCAGCAGCCAAGAAATCCACCCAGCAGGGCAGGACACCATATATTTT.

This chain joins TRBV5-1 and TRBJ2-5; either TRBD1 or TRBD2 may supply D (6 bases each). Germline values: CDR1 SGHRS, CDR2 YFSETQ. The CDR3 is 14 amino acids. V was pared by 7 bases and J by 1 base, with 14 bases between. The CDR3 region is CASFSGAIQETQYF. CDR3 DNA: TGCGCCAGCTTTTCGGGGGCCATCCAAGAGACCCAGTACTTC.

The rearrangement uses TRBV6-2 or TRBV6-3 and TRBJ1-1; no definite D call. Per germline, CDR1 MNHEY and CDR2 SVGEGT. There are 15 residues in the CDR3. Trimming removed 2 bases from V and 2 bases from J, with 12 bases in between. The CDR3, as DNA: TGTGCCAGCAGTTACAATGGCCGGTCCAACACTGAAGCTTTCTTT. This gives the protein CASSYNGRSNTEAFF.

This chain uses TRBV14 with TRBJ2-1; no reliable D call. The CDR3 covers 16 residues. Germline V gene data show CDR1 as SGHDN and CDR2 as FVKESK. V was shortened by 0 bases and J by 7 bases, with 16 bases between the two germline ends. CDR3 in amino acids: CASSQDEFGVSNEQFF. The DNA of the CDR3 is TGTGCCAGCAGCCAAGATGAATTCGGAGTGAGTAATGAGCAGTTCTTC.

This sequence joins TRBV15 and TRBJ2-5; possibly TRBD1 or TRBD2 for D (6 bases each). V lost 5 bases to trimming and J lost 5 bases, with 18 bases between them. Germline V CDR1 and CDR2: LNHNV, YYDKDF (reference sequence). CDR3 size: 15 residues. The CDR3 here is CATSLGGGSGETQYF. CDR3 nucleotides: TGTGCCACCAGCCTAGGAGGGGGGAGTGGGGAGACCCAGTACTTC.

This chain joins TRBV2 and TRBJ1-1; D might be TRBD1 (6 bases). The V end lost 7 bases, the J end lost 5 bases, and 14 bases lay between the germline ends. The V gene's germline CDR1 is SNHLY and CDR2 FYNNEI. This CDR3 spans 13 amino acids. The CDR3 nucleotides are TGTGCCAGCATCCAGGGGAGTTCAACTGAAGCTTTCTTT. Protein: CASIQGSSTEAFF.

This chain connects TRBV10-1 to TRBJ2-1; D is perhaps TRBD1 (6 bases). The CDR3 has 17 amino acids. The germline CDR1 and CDR2 sequences are WNHNN and SYGVQD (reference sequence). Trimming removed 3 bases from V and 6 bases from J, with 21 bases in between. DNA for the CDR3: TGCGCCAGCAGTGAAAAGGCAGGGGCCCAACTCCCCAATGAGCAGTTCTTC. Protein sequence: CASSEKAGAQLPNEQFF.

As for this clone: Within the sample, other DNA sequences also encode this same CDR3. The V call is TRBV5-6, the J call TRBJ2-7; no clear D gene. Germline V gives CDR1 SGHDT, CDR2 YYEEEE. Trimming took off 0 bases at V and 3 bases at J, with 4 bases between the two ends. The CDR3 contains 12 residues. The CDR3 DNA reads as TGTGCCAGCAGCTTGGGCCTCTACGAGCAGTACTTC. This codes for CASSLGLYEQYF.

The chain is built from TRBV5-1 and TRBJ2-1; 8 bases fit TRBD2. Germline loops: CDR1 SGHRS, CDR2 YFSETQ. This CDR3 has 16 residues. V trimming: 4 bases; J trimming: 5 bases; junction bases outside the gene matches: 11. The CDR3 loop is CASSLVISGDHNEQFF. The DNA of the CDR3 is TGCGCCAGCAGCCTAGTTATTAGCGGGGACCACAATGAGCAGTTCTTC.

A single count supports this clone. This rearrangement joins TRBV12-5 to TRBJ1-5, with 7 bases identical to TRBD1. The CDR3 has 18 residues. Unmatched junction bases numbered 12, after V lost 0 bases and J lost 4 bases. Germline CDR1 is LGHNT and CDR2 is FRNRAP. CDR3 in DNA: TGTGCTAGTGGTTTGGTACACGGACAGGTGATTTCAAATCAGCCCCAGCATTTT. Its protein product is CASGLVHGQVISNQPQHF.

The chain recombines TRBV7-8 with TRBJ1-1; D not resolved. Germline lookup yields CDR1 SGHVS and CDR2 FQNEAQ. Trimming stripped 3 bases from V and 0 bases from J, with 20 bases between. The CDR3 loop spans 18 amino acids. CDR3: CASSLLPGGYHLNTEAFF. The DNA for the CDR3 is TGTGCCAGCAGCTTGCTCCCGGGCGGCTACCACCTGAACACTGAAGCTTTCTTT.

V gene TRBV27 combines with J gene TRBJ2-5, with D perhaps TRBD2 (6 bases). The ends were cut back, 2 bases at V and 1 base at J, with 11 bases in the middle. This CDR3 region has 15 residues. The germline V gene has CDR1 MNHEY and CDR2 SMNVEV (reference sequence). The CDR3 region is CASSLLGGFQETQYF. The DNA of the CDR3 is TGTGCCAGCAGTTTACTTGGAGGGTTCCAAGAGACCCAGTACTTC.